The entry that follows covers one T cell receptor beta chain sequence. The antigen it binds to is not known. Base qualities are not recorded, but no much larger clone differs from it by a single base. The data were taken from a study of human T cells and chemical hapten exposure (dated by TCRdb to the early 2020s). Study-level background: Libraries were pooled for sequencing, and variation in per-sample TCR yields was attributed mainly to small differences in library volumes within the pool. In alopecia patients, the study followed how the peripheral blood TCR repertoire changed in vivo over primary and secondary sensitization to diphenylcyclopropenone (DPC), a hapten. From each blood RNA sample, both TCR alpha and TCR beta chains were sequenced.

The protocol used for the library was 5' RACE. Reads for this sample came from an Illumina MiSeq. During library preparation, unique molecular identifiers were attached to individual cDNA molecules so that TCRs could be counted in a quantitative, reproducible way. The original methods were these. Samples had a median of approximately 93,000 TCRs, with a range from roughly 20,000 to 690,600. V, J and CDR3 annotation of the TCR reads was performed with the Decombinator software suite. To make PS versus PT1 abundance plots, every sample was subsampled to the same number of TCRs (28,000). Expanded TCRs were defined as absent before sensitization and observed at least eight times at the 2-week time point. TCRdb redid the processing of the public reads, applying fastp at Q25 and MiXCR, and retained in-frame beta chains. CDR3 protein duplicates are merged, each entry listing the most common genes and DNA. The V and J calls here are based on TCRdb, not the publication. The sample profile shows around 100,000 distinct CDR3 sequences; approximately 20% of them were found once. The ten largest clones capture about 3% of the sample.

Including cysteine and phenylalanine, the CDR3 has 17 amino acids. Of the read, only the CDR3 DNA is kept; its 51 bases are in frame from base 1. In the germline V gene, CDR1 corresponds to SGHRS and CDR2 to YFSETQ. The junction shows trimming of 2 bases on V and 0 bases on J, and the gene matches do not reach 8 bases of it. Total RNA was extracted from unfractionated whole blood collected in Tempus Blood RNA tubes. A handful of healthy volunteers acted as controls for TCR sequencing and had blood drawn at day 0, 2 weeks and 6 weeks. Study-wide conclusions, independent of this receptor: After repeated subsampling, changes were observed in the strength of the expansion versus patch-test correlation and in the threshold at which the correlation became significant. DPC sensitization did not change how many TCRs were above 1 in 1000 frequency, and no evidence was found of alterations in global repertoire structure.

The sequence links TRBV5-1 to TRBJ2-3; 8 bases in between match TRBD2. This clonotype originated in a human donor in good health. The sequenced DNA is TGCGCCAGCAGCTTCCGCGTGGCTAGCGGGAGCACAGATACGCAGTATTTT. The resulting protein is CASSFRVASGSTDTQYF.